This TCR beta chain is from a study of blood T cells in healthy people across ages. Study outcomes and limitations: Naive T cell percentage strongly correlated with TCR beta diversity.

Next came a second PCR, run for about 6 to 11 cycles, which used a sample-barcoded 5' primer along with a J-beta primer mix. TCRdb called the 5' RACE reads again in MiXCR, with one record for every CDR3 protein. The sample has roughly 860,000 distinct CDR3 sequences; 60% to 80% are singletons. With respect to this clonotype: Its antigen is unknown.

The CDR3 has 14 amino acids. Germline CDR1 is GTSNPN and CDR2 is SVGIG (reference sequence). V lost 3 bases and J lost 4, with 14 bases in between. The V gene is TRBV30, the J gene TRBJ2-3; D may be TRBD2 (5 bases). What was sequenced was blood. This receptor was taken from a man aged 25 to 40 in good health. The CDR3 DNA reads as TGTGCCTGGAGGAGAGGGTTATCGGCAGATACGCAGTATTTT. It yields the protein CAWRRGLSADTQYF.